Reported below is one T cell receptor (beta chain). This clone has just a few counts. Its recognized antigen is unknown. The input lacks base qualities; no much larger clone sits a single base away. The immunoSEQ Assay, a bias-controlled multiplex PCR, was used to amplify TCRbeta CDR3 regions from genomic DNA. As for how the authors treated the data: Within the assay, amplification of reference gene primers was used to estimate how many nucleated cells each sample contained. Sequence reads were collapsed and filtered to measure the absolute abundance of every unique TCRbeta CDR3 rearrangement. For each sample, productive Simpson clonality was calculated as the square root of Simpson's diversity index over productive rearrangements. TCRdb re-hosts the immuneACCESS table, in-frame sequences only. Its copies lack some clones; in the studies checked, an unresolved V gene accounts for under half of them, and the cause for the rest is not known. V and J calls and clone size are those listed in that table; D and trimming were worked out from the DNA. Within this sample are roughly 160,000 clones, with around 81% of them counted one time only. Of the sample, roughly 8.4% is held by the ten largest clones.

These data belong to a study of blood T cell repertoires in COVID-19 (dated by TCRdb to about 2020). In terms of the full investigation: Samples from collaborators originated in the United States, Italy and Spain and spanned both the acute and convalescent phases of COVID-19. The prospective study material was composed of cDNA or gDNA derived from T cells, B-cell-depleted T cells, or PBMCs. The repertoires were released in a freely available public database intended as a resource for research on the immune response to SARS-CoV-2. Where available, HLA class I and class II types were obtained from metadata supplied by the sample provider rather than from assay-based typing. Nearly every sample came with metadata listing a de-identified subject ID, COVID-19 status, age in years and sex. The dataset comprised deeply sampled blood TCRbeta repertoires from subjects exposed to, actively infected with, or recovered from COVID-19. The samples were drawn from two sources: the first 160 participants of the ongoing ImmuneRACE study, and 1,254 subjects contributed by 6 global collaborators. Overall study outcomes, separate from this receptor: The quantity of clinical and demographic metadata differed by source and by participant and was supplied without curation.

One collaborating source in Seattle enrolled patients during active infection and followed them longitudinally through the course of disease. The collaborating institutions used their own protocols to collect whole blood in K2EDTA tubes. For TCRbeta analysis, collaborators shipped samples as frozen whole blood, isolated PBMCs, or DNA extracted from either of those sample types. Based on the germline V gene, the CDR1 and CDR2 sequences are MNHEY and SVGAGI. CDR3 length: 15 amino acids, cysteine to phenylalanine. The retained sequence is limited to the CDR3, 45 bases, with the frame set at the first base. Trimming at the junction amounts to 0 bases on V and 2 bases on J, and the germline ends lie 11 bases apart.

The sample taken for sequencing was peripheral blood. The chain joins TRBV6-5 to TRBJ2-7, with the D gene too uncertain to name. The source is a woman at least 80 years old with COVID-19, enrolled during active disease. The sequence in DNA is TGTGCCAGCAGTTACTCCATGAGACAAACCTACGAGCAGTACTTC. Translated, it gives CASSYSMRQTYEQYF.